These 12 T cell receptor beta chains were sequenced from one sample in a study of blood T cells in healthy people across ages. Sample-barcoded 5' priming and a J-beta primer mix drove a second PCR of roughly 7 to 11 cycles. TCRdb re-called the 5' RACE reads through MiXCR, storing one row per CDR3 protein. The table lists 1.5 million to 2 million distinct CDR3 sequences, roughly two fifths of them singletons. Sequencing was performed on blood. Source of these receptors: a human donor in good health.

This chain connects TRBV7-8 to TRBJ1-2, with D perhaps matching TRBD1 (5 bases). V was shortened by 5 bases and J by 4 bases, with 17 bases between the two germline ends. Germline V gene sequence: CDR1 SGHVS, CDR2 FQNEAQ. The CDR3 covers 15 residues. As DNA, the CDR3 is TGTGCCAGCAGCGTTACGACGGGGACCATCTATGGCTACACCTTC. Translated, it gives CASSVTTGTIYGYTF.

CDR3 region: CSARGRRPIYGYTF. CDR3 sequence (DNA): TGCAGTGCTAGAGGACGAAGACCGATCTATGGCTACACCTTC. The chain has TRBV20-1 and TRBJ1-2; D not resolved. V gave up 1 base and J gave up 4 bases, with 13 bases separating them. Germline assignment: CDR1 DFQATT and CDR2 SNEGSKA (reference sequence). CDR3 length: 14 residues.

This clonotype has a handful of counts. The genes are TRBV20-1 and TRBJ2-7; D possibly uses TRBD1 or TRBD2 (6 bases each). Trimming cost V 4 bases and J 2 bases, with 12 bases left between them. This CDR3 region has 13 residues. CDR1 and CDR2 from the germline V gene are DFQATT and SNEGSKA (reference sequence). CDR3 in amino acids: CSANVGGPYEQYF. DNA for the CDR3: TGCAGTGCTAACGTGGGGGGCCCCTACGAGCAGTACTTC.

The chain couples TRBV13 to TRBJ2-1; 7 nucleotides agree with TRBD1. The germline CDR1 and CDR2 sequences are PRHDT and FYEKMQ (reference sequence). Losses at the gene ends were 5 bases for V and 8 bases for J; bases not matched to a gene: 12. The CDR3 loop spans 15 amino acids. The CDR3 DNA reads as TGTGCCAGCAGCACCCGATTAGACAGGGTCCATGAGCAGTTCTTC. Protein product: CASSTRLDRVHEQFF.

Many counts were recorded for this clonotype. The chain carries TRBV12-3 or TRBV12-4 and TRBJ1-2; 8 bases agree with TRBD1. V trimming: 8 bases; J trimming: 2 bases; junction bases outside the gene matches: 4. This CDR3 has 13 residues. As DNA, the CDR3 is TGTGCCAGCTATAGGGACAGGAACTATGGCTACACCTTC. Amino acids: CASYRDRNYGYTF.

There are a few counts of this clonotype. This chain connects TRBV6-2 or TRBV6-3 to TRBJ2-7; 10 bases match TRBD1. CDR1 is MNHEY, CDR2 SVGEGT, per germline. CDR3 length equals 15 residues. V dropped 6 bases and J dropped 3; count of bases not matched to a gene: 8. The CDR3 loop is CASSKDRGARYEQYF. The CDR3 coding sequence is TGTGCCAGCAGCAAGGACAGGGGGGCTCGCTACGAGCAGTACTTC.

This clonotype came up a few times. CDR3 in DNA: TGTGCCAGCAGCCGGGTTCATACCTTAAGCTCTGGGGCCAACGTCCTGACTTTC. Translated: CASSRVHTLSSGANVLTF. This chain connects TRBV7-9 to TRBJ2-6; no clear D. Germline CDR1 is SEHNR and CDR2 is FQNEAQ (reference sequence). Trimming shortened V by 5 bases and J by 0 bases, and 17 bases separated the two germline ends. The CDR3 is made up of 18 amino acids.

The CDR3 coding sequence is TGTGCCAGCAGCTTCCGGGCTGAAGCTTTCTTT. Translating it yields CASSFRAEAFF. V is TRBV7-2 and J is TRBJ1-1; D not certain. V was trimmed by 3 bases and J by 6 bases, leaving 5 bases between them. The CDR3 spans 11 residues. The V gene's germline CDR1 is SGHTA and CDR2 FQGNSA.

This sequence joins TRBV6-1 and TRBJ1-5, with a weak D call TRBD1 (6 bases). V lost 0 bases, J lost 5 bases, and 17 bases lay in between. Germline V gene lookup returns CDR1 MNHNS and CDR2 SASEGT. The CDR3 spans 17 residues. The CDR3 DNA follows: TGTGCCAGCAGTGAAGCTGGTGGGGCAGGGGCGTATCAGCCCCAGCATTTT. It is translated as CASSEAGGAGAYQPQHF.

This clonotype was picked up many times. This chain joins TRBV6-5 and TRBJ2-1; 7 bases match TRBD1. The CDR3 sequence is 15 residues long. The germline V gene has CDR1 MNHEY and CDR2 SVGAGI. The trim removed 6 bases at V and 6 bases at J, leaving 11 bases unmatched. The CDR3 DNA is TGTGCCAGCAGCCATATTACAGGGGTTGGCAATGAGCAGTTCTTC. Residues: CASSHITGVGNEQFF.

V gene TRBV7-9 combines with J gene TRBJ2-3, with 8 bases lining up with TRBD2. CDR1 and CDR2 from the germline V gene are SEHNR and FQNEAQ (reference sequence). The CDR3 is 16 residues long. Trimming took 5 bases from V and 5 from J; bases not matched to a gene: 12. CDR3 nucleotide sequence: TGTGCCAGCAGCAACTACGTCGGGGGGGCCGGAGATACGCAGTATTTT. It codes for CASSNYVGGAGDTQYF.

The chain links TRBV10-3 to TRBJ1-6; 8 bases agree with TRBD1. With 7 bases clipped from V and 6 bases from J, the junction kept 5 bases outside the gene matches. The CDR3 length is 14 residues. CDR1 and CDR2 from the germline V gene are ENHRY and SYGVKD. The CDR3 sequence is CAINSGQGNSPLHF. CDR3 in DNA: TGTGCCATCAACTCTGGACAGGGTAATTCACCCCTCCACTTT.